Presented here are 3 T cell receptor beta chains from one specimen sequenced in a study of cytomegalovirus exposure and HLA in healthy donors. Amplification used 60 Vbeta primers and 13 Jbeta primers. Method: immunoSEQ multiplex PCR; TCRdb's copy keeps in-frame clones and lacks some. This sample carries 90,000 to 110,000 clones, around 80% of them seen once, and the ten largest clones take under 6.5%. The sequenced sample consisted of PBMCs. These receptors all come from a young man in good health and CMV-seronegative.

This sequence joins TRBV14 and TRBJ1-2; no definite D call. The ends were cut back, 0 bases at V and 4 bases at J, with 12 bases in the middle. The CDR3 is made up of 15 amino acids. CDR1 is SGHDN, CDR2 FVKESK, per germline. CDR3 nucleotide sequence: TGTGCCAGCAGCCAAGATCAAGGCGGATTCTATGGCTACACCTTC. Translating gives CASSQDQGGFYGYTF.

This chain's CDR3 is CASSVGRGADTQYF. The CDR3 coding sequence is TGTGCCAGCAGCGTGGGCAGGGGAGCAGATACGCAGTATTTT. V usage is TRBV9 and J usage is TRBJ2-3; possible D gene TRBD1, 6 bases. Trimming pared 2 bases from V and 4 bases from J, leaving 11 bases between. The CDR3 contains 14 residues. CDR1 is SGDLS and CDR2 is YYNGEE in the germline V gene. Complete variable domain (other parts from reference TRBV9 and TRBJ2-3): DSGVTQTPKHLITATGQRVTLRCSPRSGDLSVYWYQQSLDQGLQFLIQYYNGEERAKGNILERFSAQQFPDLHSELNLSSLELGDSALYFCASSVGRGADTQYFGPGTRLTVL.

The chain couples TRBV11-3 to TRBJ2-1, with TRBD2 identical over 15 bases. This CDR3 contains 15 residues. V lost 5 bases, J lost 7 bases, and 3 bases stayed unmatched. Germline V gene sequence: CDR1 SGHNT, CDR2 YENEEA. This chain's CDR3 is CASSRGLAGGNEQFF. CDR3 in DNA: TGTGCCAGCAGCCGGGGACTAGCGGGAGGAAATGAGCAGTTCTTC.